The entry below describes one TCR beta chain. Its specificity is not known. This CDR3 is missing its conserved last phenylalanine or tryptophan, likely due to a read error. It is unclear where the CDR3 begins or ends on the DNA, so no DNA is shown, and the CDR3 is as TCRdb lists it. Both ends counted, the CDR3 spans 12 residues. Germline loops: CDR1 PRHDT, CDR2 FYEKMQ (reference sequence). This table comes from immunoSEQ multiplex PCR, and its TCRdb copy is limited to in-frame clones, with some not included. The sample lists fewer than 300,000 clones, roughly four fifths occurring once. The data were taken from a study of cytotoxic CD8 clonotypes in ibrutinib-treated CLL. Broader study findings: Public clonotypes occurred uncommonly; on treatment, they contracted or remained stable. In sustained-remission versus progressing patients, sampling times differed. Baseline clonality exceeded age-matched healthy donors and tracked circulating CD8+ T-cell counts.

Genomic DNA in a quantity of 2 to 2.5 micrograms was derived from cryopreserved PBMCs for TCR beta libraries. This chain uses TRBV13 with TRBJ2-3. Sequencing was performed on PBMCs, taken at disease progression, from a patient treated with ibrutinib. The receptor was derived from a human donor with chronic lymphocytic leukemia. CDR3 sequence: CASSPRGEGIVL.